This TCR beta chain was retrieved from a study of T cell changes during pregnancy in multiple sclerosis. Deletions cut 0 bases from V and 0 bases from J, with 12 bases between. CDR3 size: 17 residues. Germline CDR1 and CDR2: SGHTA and FQGNSA. Produced via immunoSEQ multiplex PCR; TCRdb's table is partial and in-frame only. This sample carries approximately 51,000 clones, roughly 94% of them seen once, and the ten largest clones take less than 0.65%. This chain connects TRBV7-2 to TRBJ2-1; D is uncertain. The material was CD4+ T cells from peripheral blood mononuclear cells, obtained in the second trimester of pregnancy. This receptor was taken from a female donor with multiple sclerosis, enrolled in a pregnancy study. The CDR3 is CASSLALTASSYNEQFF. The CDR3, as DNA: TGTGCCAGCAGCTTAGCCCTTACAGCCAGCTCCTACAATGAGCAGTTCTTC. Combining the CDR3 with reference TRBV7-2 and TRBJ2-1 gives the whole variable domain GAGVSQSPSNKVTEKGKDVELRCDPISGHTALYWYRQSLGQGLEFLIYFQGNSAPDKSGLPSDRFSAERTGGSVSTLTIQRTQQEDSAVYLCASSLALTASSYNEQFFGPGTRLTVL.